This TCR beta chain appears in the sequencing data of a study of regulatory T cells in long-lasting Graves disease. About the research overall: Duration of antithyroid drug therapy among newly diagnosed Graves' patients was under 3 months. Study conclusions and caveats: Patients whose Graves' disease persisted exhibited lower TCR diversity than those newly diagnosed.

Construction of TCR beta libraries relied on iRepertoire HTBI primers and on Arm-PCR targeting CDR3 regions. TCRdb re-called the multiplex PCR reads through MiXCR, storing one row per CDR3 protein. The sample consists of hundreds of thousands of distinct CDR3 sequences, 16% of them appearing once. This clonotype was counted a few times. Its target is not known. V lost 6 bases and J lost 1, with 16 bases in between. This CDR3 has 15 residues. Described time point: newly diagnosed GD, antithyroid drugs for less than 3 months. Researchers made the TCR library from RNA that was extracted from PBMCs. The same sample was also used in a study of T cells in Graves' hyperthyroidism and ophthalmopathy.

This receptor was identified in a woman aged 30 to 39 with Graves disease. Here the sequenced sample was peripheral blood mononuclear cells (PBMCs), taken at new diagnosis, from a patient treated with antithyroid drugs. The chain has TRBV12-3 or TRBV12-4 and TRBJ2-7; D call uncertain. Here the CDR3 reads CASSPMDGKSYEQYF. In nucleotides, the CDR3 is TGTGCCAGCAGCCCGATGGATGGCAAGTCCTACGAGCAGTACTTC.